This T cell receptor beta chain comes out of a study of T-cell memory formation after mild COVID-19. Study information: The two donors had largely donor-specific TCR clusters. Study observations and caveats: Clonal second-wave expansions that peaked on day 37 had unconfirmed SARS-CoV-2 specificity. CD4+ contracting clones were found mainly in CM and EM, and CD8+ ones in EMRA.

TCRdb re-derived calls from the 5' RACE reads in MiXCR, one entry per CDR3 protein. Found here are 95,000 to 120,000 distinct CDR3 sequences, about 24% of them singletons; the top ten hold 40% to 50%. This clonotype has more than one count but fewer than ten. What it recognizes is unknown. Germline V gene data show CDR1 as DFQATT and CDR2 as SNEGSKA (reference sequence). Trimming pared 0 bases from V and 7 bases from J, leaving 16 bases between. This CDR3 is 15 amino acids long. The source of this sequence is a man aged 18 to 30 who had mild COVID-19 (a few samples of this study predate the infection). Cell type and time point are not known. Sequencing input: PBMCs or a T cell subset sorted from them (not recorded which). The chain carries TRBV20-1 and TRBJ2-1; D possibly uses TRBD1 or TRBD2 (5 bases each). The CDR3 DNA follows: TGCAGTGCTAGAGATATCGGGGCGTTGGGGAATGAGCAGTTCTTC. Encoded protein: CSARDIGALGNEQFF.